The 29 T cell receptor beta chains given below trace back to one sample, sequenced in a study of shared T cell receptors in the human thymus (dated by TCRdb to about 2021). The library was made by the immunoSEQ multiplex PCR assay. TCRdb provides this immuneACCESS table in a form limited to in-frame rearrangements. Some clones are lacking; in checked studies, under half of them reflect an unresolved V gene, and why the rest are absent is not known. The sample contains 630,000 or so clones, more than 70% of them found a single time. The ten top clones hold approximately 0.0097% of the sample. This sample also belongs to another study, concerning human thymus T cells.

What was sequenced was thymocytes. The receptors originated from a boy under three years old with a congenital heart defect. Donor details come from another sample of the same person, matched by shared clones.

This clone was counted once. The genes are TRBV28 and TRBJ2-7; 7 bases fit TRBD2. This CDR3 is built from 14 residues. The V segment lost 2 bases and the J segment 5 bases; nucleotides outside the gene matches: 6. CDR1 MDHEN and CDR2 SYDVKM come from the germline V gene. CDR3 bases: TGTGCCAGCAGTTTAGCGGGAGAGTACAACGAGCAGTACTTC. Translating it yields CASSLAGEYNEQYF.

The chain has TRBV9 and TRBJ2-5; 9 bases are a match to TRBD2. This CDR3 comprises 16 residues. V trimming: 0 bases; J trimming: 1 base; junction bases outside the gene matches: 4. Germline V gene lookup returns CDR1 SGDLS and CDR2 YYNGEE. CDR3 residues: CASSVDAGGLQETQYF. In DNA form, the CDR3 reads TGTGCCAGCAGCGTAGACGCGGGAGGGCTCCAAGAGACCCAGTACTTC.

The chain links TRBV28 to TRBJ1-2; D is possibly TRBD1 (5 bases). The germline gives CDR1 MDHEN, CDR2 SYDVKM. Between the trimmed V and J ends, which lost 6 bases and 4 bases, there was a span of 15 bases. This CDR3 contains 14 residues. The CDR3 DNA follows: TGTGCCAGCAGAAAACCGGGACTCCTCTATGGCTACACCTTC. It codes for CASRKPGLLYGYTF.

The chain has TRBV30 and TRBJ1-1; a weak D match, TRBD1 (5 bases). Trimming removed 1 base at V and 4 bases at J, with 13 bases between. The CDR3 spans 14 residues. The V gene's germline CDR1 is GTSNPN and CDR2 SVGIG (reference sequence). The DNA for the CDR3 is TGTGCCTGGAGTGAGGAGACAGCATGCACTGAAGCTTTCTTT. Translating gives CAWSEETACTEAFF.

This clone has only a few counts. The rearrangement links TRBV28 to TRBJ1-2, with D unclear. There are 12 residues in the CDR3. CDR1 and CDR2 from the germline V gene are MDHEN and SYDVKM. Trimming took off 1 base at V and 14 bases at J, with 14 bases between the two ends. CDR3 sequence: CASSLSNEGGTF. In DNA form, the CDR3 reads TGTGCCAGCAGTTTATCGAACGAGGGAGGGACCTTC.

This rearrangement joins TRBV18 to TRBJ2-2; 7 nucleotides match TRBD1. Germline CDR1 reads KGHSH; CDR2 reads LQKENI. With 6 bases clipped from V and 4 bases from J, the junction kept 5 bases outside the gene matches. The CDR3 has 14 amino acids. The CDR3, as DNA: TGTGCCAGCTCTCTTGACAGGGCCACCGGGGAGCTGTTTTTT. This encodes CASSLDRATGELFF.

The gene calls are TRBV15 and TRBJ1-1, with a possible D match to TRBD1 (6 bases). Germline CDR1 LNHNV, CDR2 YYDKDF (reference sequence). CDR3 length: 19 amino acids. The V end was cut by 0 bases, the J end by 0 bases, with 20 bases between. The CDR3 reads CATSRDSPQGSALNTEAFF. The CDR3 nucleotides read TGTGCCACCAGCAGAGATTCCCCGCAGGGGAGCGCGTTGAACACTGAAGCTTTCTTT.

CDR3 amino acids: CASSLRVGDTEAFF. In nucleotides, the CDR3 is TGTGCCAGCAGTTTACGGGTAGGTGACACTGAAGCTTTCTTT. The chain is built from TRBV27 and TRBJ1-1; D is ambiguous. V lost 2 bases and J 3 bases, leaving 10 bases between the germline ends. The germline gives CDR1 MNHEY, CDR2 SMNVEV (reference sequence). The CDR3 has 14 residues.

The chain joins TRBV10-1 to TRBJ2-1; D may be TRBD2 (5 bases). Trimming took off 10 bases at V and 0 bases at J, with 16 bases between the two ends. Looked up from germline, CDR1 is WNHNN and CDR2 is SYGVQD (reference sequence). The CDR3 runs to 15 residues. The CDR3 loop reads CATQGAASSYNEQFF. The CDR3 DNA sequence: TGCGCCACCCAAGGAGCGGCTAGCTCCTACAATGAGCAGTTCTTC.

V usage is TRBV5-6 and J usage is TRBJ1-2, with 11 bases matching TRBD1. This CDR3 has 14 amino acids. The junction had 3 bases not matched to a gene; V was cut back by 2 bases and J by 6 bases. CDR1 and CDR2 (germline): SGHDT, YYEEEE. The CDR3 DNA is TGTGCCAGCAGCTTTGGACAGGGGGCGCATGGCTACACCTTC. It yields the protein CASSFGQGAHGYTF.

The CDR3 DNA reads as TGTGCCAGCAGTTTCACGAAGACAGGAACTGGAAACACCATATATTTT. Translation gives CASSFTKTGTGNTIYF. The chain employs TRBV6-6 and TRBJ1-3, with a weak D call TRBD1 (6 bases). The length of the CDR3 is 16 residues. Germline V gene sequence: CDR1 MNHNY, CDR2 SVGAGI (reference sequence). V was shortened by 4 bases and J by 2 bases, with 15 bases between the two germline ends.

J is TRBJ2-5 and V is TRBV4-1; 13 nucleotides align to TRBD2. Looked up from germline, CDR1 is MGHRA and CDR2 is YSYEKL. The trim removed 2 bases at V and 3 bases at J, leaving 12 bases unmatched. The CDR3 runs 19 residues. CDR3 coding DNA: TGCGCCAGCAGCCAAACAGGACTAGCGGGGGCCACCCTGGAAGAGACCCAGTACTTC. This translates into CASSQTGLAGATLEETQYF.

J is TRBJ1-1 and V is TRBV5-1, with TRBD1 matching 9 bases. This CDR3 has 18 amino acids. Trimming at V came to 0 bases and at J to 2 bases, leaving 11 bases not matched to a gene. Germline loops: CDR1 SGHRS, CDR2 YFSETQ. Written as DNA, the CDR3 is TGCGCCAGCAGCTTGGCCAAGTGGGACAGGGATTTTAACACTGAAGCTTTCTTT. Amino acid sequence: CASSLAKWDRDFNTEAFF.

This chain joins TRBV27 and TRBJ2-1; 7 bases match TRBD1. The CDR3 is 15 residues long. Germline CDR1 and CDR2: MNHEY and SMNVEV (reference sequence). V was clipped by 2 bases and J by 4 bases; unmatched bases: 5. The CDR3 DNA is TGTGCCAGCAGTTTACCGGGACAGCCTTACAATGAGCAGTTCTTC. Amino acids: CASSLPGQPYNEQFF.

The J gene is TRBJ1-4, the V gene TRBV7-9, with 12 bases aligning to TRBD1. V lost 2 bases to trimming and J lost 6 bases; unmatched junction nucleotides: 7. The CDR3 totals 17 residues. Germline-derived CDR1 and CDR2 are SEHNR and FQNEAQ (reference sequence). The CDR3 bases are TGTGCCAGCAGCTTAATGGGACAGGGGGCTATTTATGAAAAACTGTTTTTT. Translated, it gives CASSLMGQGAIYEKLFF.

This clone has a handful of counts. This chain joins TRBV10-2 and TRBJ2-7, with 9 bases lining up with TRBD2. The V gene end was trimmed by 3 bases and the J gene end by 0 bases; junction bases not matched to a gene: 9. Germline CDR1 and CDR2: WSHSY and SAAADI. The CDR3 is made up of 17 amino acids. Here the CDR3 reads CASSDGLAGLSSYEQYF. In nucleotides, the CDR3 is TGCGCCAGCAGTGATGGTCTAGCGGGATTGTCCTCCTACGAGCAGTACTTC.

V gene TRBV11-2 combines with J gene TRBJ2-2; D remains ambiguous. V gave up 4 bases and J gave up 1 base, with 7 bases separating them. The CDR3 loop spans 14 amino acids. Germline V gene data show CDR1 as SGHAT and CDR2 as FQNNGV. CDR3 DNA: TGTGCCAGCAGCTGGCTCAGGAACACCGGGGAGCTGTTTTTT. This sequence encodes CASSWLRNTGELFF. Using reference TRBV11-2 and TRBJ2-2 for the parts outside the CDR3, the full variable domain is EAGVAQSPRYKIIEKRQSVAFWCNPISGHATLYWYQQILGQGPKLLIQFQNNGVVDDSQLPKDRFSAERLKGVDSTLKIQPAKLEDSAVYLCASSWLRNTGELFFGEGSRLTVL.

The chain has TRBV6-5 and TRBJ2-1; TRBD2 is a possible D gene (7 bases). The CDR3 is made up of 14 amino acids. The germline V and J ends were trimmed by 2 bases and 10 bases, with 15 bases remaining between them. Germline V gives CDR1 MNHEY, CDR2 SVGAGI. CDR3 region: CASSYRGGQGEQFF. CDR3 bases: TGTGCCAGCAGTTACCGCGGGGGCCAGGGGGAGCAGTTCTTC.

The chain joins TRBV27 to TRBJ1-5, with no clear D. V shed 5 bases and J shed 0 bases, with 5 bases lying between them. This CDR3 is built from 13 residues. Germline V lookup: CDR1 MNHEY, CDR2 SMNVEV (reference sequence). The CDR3 sequence: CASSPYSNQPQHF. CDR3 bases: TGTGCCAGCAGTCCTTATAGCAATCAGCCCCAGCATTTT.

The chain combines TRBV15 with TRBJ1-1; D unresolved. The CDR3 loop spans 12 amino acids. V lost 3 bases to trimming and J lost 5 bases, with 7 bases between them. CDR1 and CDR2 (germline): LNHNV, YYDKDF (reference sequence). This chain's CDR3 is CATSSPGTEAFF. Here the CDR3 DNA reads TGTGCCACCAGCAGTCCGGGAACTGAAGCTTTCTTT.

The rearrangement links TRBV18 to TRBJ1-2, with 8 bases matching TRBD1. Germline CDR1 KGHSH, CDR2 LQKENI. This CDR3 has 14 residues. The ends lost 6 bases at V and 4 bases at J; junction bases unmatched: 7. The CDR3 is CASSTQDRAYGYTF. In DNA, the CDR3 is TGTGCCAGCTCTACTCAGGACAGGGCCTATGGCTACACCTTC.

V gene TRBV28 combines with J gene TRBJ2-1; 14 positions agree with TRBD2. Germline V gives CDR1 MDHEN, CDR2 SYDVKM. The CDR3 runs 22 residues. J gave up 8 bases and V 0 bases, and 21 bases lay outside the gene matches. CDR3 coding DNA: TGTGCCAGCAGTTTATGCTGGCCGTCGATGACTAGCGGGGGGGCTGGGAGGGATGAGCAGTTCTTC. Encoded protein: CASSLCWPSMTSGGAGRDEQFF.

The rearrangement links TRBV11-1 to TRBJ2-2; D uncertain. The length of the CDR3 is 15 residues. The germline CDR1 and CDR2 sequences are SGHAT and FQDESV (reference sequence). Trimming took 3 bases from V and 7 from J, leaving 15 bases between them. CDR3 bases: TGTGCCAGCAGCTTCCTCCCAGGATATAACGGGGAGCTGTTTTTT. It translates to CASSFLPGYNGELFF.

This clone was detected once. The rearrangement uses TRBV7-9 and TRBJ1-2; D call uncertain. V lost 1 base to trimming and J lost 6 bases, with 12 bases between them. Germline values: CDR1 SEHNR, CDR2 FQNEAQ (reference sequence). The CDR3 covers 14 residues. CDR3: CASSLGGRRNGYTF. CDR3 nucleotides: TGTGCCAGCAGCTTAGGAGGTCGGAGAAATGGCTACACCTTC. The full variable domain, in which reference TRBV7-9 and TRBJ1-2 provide the parts outside the CDR3, is DTGVSQNPRHKITKRGQNVTFRCDPISEHNRLYWYRQTLGQGPEFLTYFQNEAQLEKSRLLSDRFSAERPKGSFSTLEIQRTEQGDSAMYLCASSLGGRRNGYTFGSGTRLTVV.

The CDR3 DNA reads TGTGCCAGCGGGGACAAACGTAGCGGGGAGCTGTTTTTT. It yields the protein CASGDKRSGELFF. The V and J genes are TRBV2 and TRBJ2-2, with a tentative D call TRBD1 (6 bases). The CDR3 is 13 residues long. Germline lookup yields CDR1 SNHLY and CDR2 FYNNEI. Trimming removed 8 bases at V and 7 bases at J, with 14 bases between. Full variable domain (remainder filled in from reference TRBV2 and TRBJ2-2): EPEVTQTPSHQVTQMGQEVILRCVPISNHLYFYWYRQILGQKVEFLVSFYNNEISEKSEIFDDQFSVERPDGSNFTLKIRSTKLEDSAMYFCASGDKRSGELFFGEGSRLTVL.

The rearrangement joins TRBV27 to TRBJ2-1, with 8 nucleotides matching TRBD2. V dropped 7 bases and J dropped 5; count of bases not matched to a gene: 4. CDR3 size: 13 residues. Per germline, CDR1 MNHEY and CDR2 SMNVEV (reference sequence). CDR3 bases: TGTGCCAGCATCTCCGGGGGGGACAATGAGCAGTTCTTC. Translated, it gives CASISGGDNEQFF.

V is TRBV21-1 and J is TRBJ1-1. TRBV21-1 has pseudogene status. CDR3 length equals 12 residues. The CDR3 sequence: CASSKSGTEAFF. The CDR3 region has the DNA TGTGCCAGCAGCAAAAGCGGGACTGAAGCTTTCTTT.

This chain uses TRBV15 with TRBJ2-1; 7 bases line up with TRBD2. This CDR3 is 17 amino acids long. The ends lost 0 bases at V and 0 bases at J; junction bases unmatched: 5. Germline V gene lookup returns CDR1 LNHNV and CDR2 YYDKDF (reference sequence). Written as DNA, the CDR3 is TGTGCCACCAGCAGAGACACTCAGCGGGGCTCCTACAATGAGCAGTTCTTC. Protein product: CATSRDTQRGSYNEQFF.

V and J are TRBV10-1 and TRBJ2-6; D is perhaps TRBD1 (5 bases). Germline assignment: CDR1 WNHNN and CDR2 SYGVQD (reference sequence). Trimming pared 10 bases from V and 0 bases from J, leaving 19 bases between. The CDR3 totals 17 residues. As DNA, the CDR3 is TGCGCCAACCTACAGGACCCCTTAGCCTCTGGGGCCAACGTCCTGACTTTC. Encoded protein: CANLQDPLASGANVLTF.